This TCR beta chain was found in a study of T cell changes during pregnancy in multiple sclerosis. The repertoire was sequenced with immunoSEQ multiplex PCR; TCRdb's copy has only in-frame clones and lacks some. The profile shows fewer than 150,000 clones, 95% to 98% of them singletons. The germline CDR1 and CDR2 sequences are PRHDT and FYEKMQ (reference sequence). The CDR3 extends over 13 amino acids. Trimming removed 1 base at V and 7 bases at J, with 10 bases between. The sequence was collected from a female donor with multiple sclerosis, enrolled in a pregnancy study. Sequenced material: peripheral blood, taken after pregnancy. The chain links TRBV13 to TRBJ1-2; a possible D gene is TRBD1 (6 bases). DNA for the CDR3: TGTGCCAGCAGCTTAGTCAGGGGCAGTGGCTACACCTTC. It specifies CASSLVRGSGYTF.